The present TCR beta chain was sequenced within a study of molecular identifiers for immune sequencing clone quantification. This clonotype was counted a few times. Its antigen is as yet unknown. Overall study findings and caveats: Because of identical TCR molecules sharing a barcode, sizes of highly expanded clones could be underestimated.

CDR1 and CDR2 from the germline V gene are MNHEY and SMNVEV (reference sequence). After removal of 9 bases from V and 8 bases from J, the junction contained 8 bases not matched to a gene. The CDR3 consists of 13 residues. Bulk TCR libraries used previously described methods and listed TCR primers. MiXCR, run by TCRdb on the PCR reads, gives a single entry per CDR3 protein. The sample has about 500,000 distinct CDR3 sequences; under 30% are singletons. Sequenced sample: naive CD8+ T cells from blood, with Jurkat cell RNA spiked in. Subset defined: FACS-sorted CD8+CD4-CCR7+CD45RA+ naive T cells. The chain couples TRBV27 to TRBJ2-2, with 8 bases that match TRBD1. The receptor was isolated from a human donor in good health. Some libraries in this study had Jurkat cell RNA spiked in. DNA for the CDR3: TGTGCCAGTACCGGGACAGGTTCTGGGGAGCTGTTTTTT. It yields the protein CASTGTGSGELFF.